Below, one T cell receptor beta chain is given with its context. Its antigen is not known. Generated by immunoSEQ multiplex PCR, the TCRdb table keeps only in-frame clones and is missing some. The sample yields roughly 16,000 clones, 75% to 90% seen once. The data were taken from a study of PD-L1 blockade in urothelial cancer. Across the study: Males with bladder-origin urothelial cancer constituted about 85% of the roughly 30 patients. Before enrollment, 0 to 3 chemotherapy regimens had been given to patients. Blood underwent analysis 3 weeks (second dose) and 6 weeks after treatment began. General observations from the study: A pretreatment blood TCR clonality that fell below the median predicted better progression-free and overall survival.

J was trimmed by 6 bases and V by 5 bases; bases with no gene match: 5. The CDR3 has 15 residues. Per germline, CDR1 SGHTA and CDR2 FQGNSA. V usage is TRBV7-2 and J usage is TRBJ2-1; TRBD2 matches 12 bases. The TCR originated in a man aged 50-59 years with urothelial cancer. This material consisted of PBMCs, taken around atezolizumab (anti-PD-L1) treatment. The CDR3 nucleotides read TGTGCCAGCAGCCGAGGACTAGCGGGATTCAATGAGCAGTTCTTC. It yields the protein CASSRGLAGFNEQFF.